The 12 T cell receptor beta chains given below trace back to one sample, sequenced in a study of T cell changes during pregnancy in multiple sclerosis. Repertoires were generated with immunoSEQ multiplex PCR, while TCRdb's copy carries only in-frame clones and drops some. The sample shows 70,000 or so clones, approximately 92% of them seen only once. This specimen consisted of peripheral blood, obtained in the third trimester of pregnancy. Receptor source: a female donor in good health, enrolled as a control in a pregnancy study.

This clone was seen a handful of times. This chain joins TRBV5-1 and TRBJ1-5, with unresolved D. CDR3 size: 14 residues. The germline CDR1 and CDR2 sequences are SGHRS and YFSETQ. Trimming stripped 0 bases from V and 4 bases from J, with 8 bases between. The CDR3 here is CASSLGDTNQPQHF. The CDR3 nucleotides are TGCGCCAGCAGCTTGGGAGACACGAATCAGCCCCAGCATTTT.

The J gene is TRBJ1-2, the V gene TRBV19, with unresolved D. The CDR3 is made up of 15 amino acids. In germline, CDR1 is LNHDA, CDR2 SQIVND (reference sequence). With 8 bases removed from V and 0 bases from J, the gap between germline ends came to 16 bases. CDR3 in amino acids: CASQPIWAANYGYTF. DNA of the CDR3: TGTGCCAGTCAACCTATCTGGGCTGCTAACTATGGCTACACCTTC.

The rearrangement uses TRBV23-1 and TRBJ2-1; D might be TRBD2 (6 bases). TRBV23-1 is labeled an ORF, and its function is uncertain. The CDR3 length is 13 residues. V shed 11 bases and J shed 7 bases, with 18 bases lying between them. CDR3 sequence: CARPGGAENEQFF. The CDR3, as DNA: TGCGCCCGCCCGGGCGGGGCGGAAAATGAGCAGTTCTTC.

The J gene is TRBJ2-2, the V gene TRBV2, with D possibly matching TRBD2 (6 bases). From germline, CDR1 is SNHLY and CDR2 FYNNEI. With 8 bases removed from V and 3 bases from J, the gap between germline ends came to 7 bases. CDR3 size: 12 residues. For the CDR3, the DNA is TGTGCCAGCGGAGGGGACACCGGGGAGCTGTTTTTT. Protein product: CASGGDTGELFF.

The CDR3 sequence is CASSDGGGSAKTF. The CDR3 region has the DNA TGTGCCAGCTCCGACGGGGGAGGAAGCGCTAAGACCTTC. The J gene is TRBJ1-2, the V gene TRBV27; possible D gene TRBD1, 5 bases. CDR1 is MNHEY, CDR2 SMNVEV, per germline (reference sequence). This CDR3 has 13 amino acids. Trimming stripped 8 bases from V and 14 bases from J, with 24 bases between.

The chain uses TRBV9 and TRBJ2-1; 14 bases agree with TRBD2. The CDR3 covers 16 residues. Germline trimming cut 3 bases from V and 9 bases from J; bases unmatched to any gene: 8. The germline CDR1 and CDR2 sequences are SGDLS and YYNGEE. CDR3 protein: CASSARTSGGSGEQFF. The CDR3 DNA reads TGTGCCAGCAGCGCCCGGACTAGCGGGGGGAGCGGTGAGCAGTTCTTC.

The chain recombines TRBV4-2 with TRBJ2-2, with TRBD2 matching over 12 bases. CDR3 size: 17 residues. V shed 3 bases, J shed 6 bases, and the junction held 8 bases outside the gene matches. Looked up from germline, CDR1 is LGHNA and CDR2 is YNFKEQ. The CDR3 sequence is CASSQPLAGGASGELFF. The CDR3 DNA sequence: TGTGCCAGCAGCCAGCCCCTAGCGGGGGGGGCATCCGGGGAGCTGTTTTTT.

The chain carries TRBV27 and TRBJ2-7; 8 nucleotides align to TRBD1. V lost 4 bases, J lost 4 bases, and 9 bases stayed unmatched. The CDR3 is made up of 15 amino acids. Germline CDR1 MNHEY, CDR2 SMNVEV (reference sequence). CDR3 DNA: TGTGCCAGCAGTTCGACGGACAGGGTTATGTACGAGCAGTACTTC. Translation: CASSSTDRVMYEQYF.

This clone came up once. The V gene is TRBV27, the J gene TRBJ2-1; TRBD2 aligns across 11 bases. Germline V gene data show CDR1 as MNHEY and CDR2 as SMNVEV (reference sequence). Trimming removed 6 bases from V and 4 bases from J; junction bases left unmatched: 26. The CDR3 consists of 22 residues. In nucleotides, the CDR3 is TGTGCCAGCAGGAGGACTAGCGGGCGAGATAGGGATTATAGATTTTCATACAATGAGCAGTTCTTC. Protein: CASRRTSGRDRDYRFSYNEQFF.

The chain combines TRBV4-1 with TRBJ2-6; 11 positions match TRBD1. Germline CDR1 MGHRA, CDR2 YSYEKL. The CDR3 contains 20 residues. V shed 0 bases, J shed 3 bases, and the junction held 10 bases outside the gene matches. CDR3 loop: CASSQEPPGTGGYGANVLTF. The CDR3 DNA reads as TGCGCCAGCAGCCAAGAGCCTCCCGGGACAGGGGGGTATGGGGCCAACGTCCTGACTTTC.

The rearrangement links TRBV19 to TRBJ2-1; 7 bases map to TRBD1. The CDR3 runs to 16 residues. V shed 5 bases, J shed 2 bases, and the junction held 9 bases outside the gene matches. CDR1 is LNHDA, CDR2 SQIVND, per germline (reference sequence). CDR3 in amino acids: CASSRRQGDPYNEQFF. In DNA, the CDR3 is TGTGCCAGTAGTCGAAGACAGGGTGATCCCTACAATGAGCAGTTCTTC.

This clone was recorded only once. V gene TRBV5-1 combines with J gene TRBJ2-5; the D gene is possibly TRBD2 (6 bases). CDR3 length: 14 residues. Per germline, CDR1 SGHRS and CDR2 YFSETQ. Between the trimmed V and J ends, which lost 2 bases and 4 bases, there was a span of 12 bases. This CDR3 is CASSFGAGRETQYF. DNA for the CDR3: TGCGCCAGCAGCTTTGGTGCGGGGAGAGAGACCCAGTACTTC. Variable domain in full (rest from reference TRBV5-1 and TRBJ2-5): KAGVTQTPRYLIKTRGQQVTLSCSPISGHRSVSWYQQTPGQGLQFLFEYFSETQRNKGNFPGRFSGRQFSNSRSEMNVSTLELGDSALYLCASSFGAGRETQYFGPGTRLLVL.